These 13 T cell receptor beta chains share one sample of origin, sequenced in a study of shared clonotypes between healthy human individuals. TCRdb keeps only in-frame clones here, not all; method: immunoSEQ multiplex PCR. The sample shows 2.3 million or so clones, approximately 93% of them seen only once. The sequenced sample consisted of naive CD4+ T cells from PBMCs. Described subset: CD45RA+ positively selected. Receptor source: a man younger than 35 in good health. Some clones in this sample may be carry-over from other donors' samples.

The chain combines TRBV6-5 with TRBJ1-3; a weak D match, TRBD1 (5 bases). From germline, CDR1 is MNHEY and CDR2 SVGAGI. The CDR3 is made up of 15 amino acids. V was cut by 6 bases and J by 0 bases, with 12 bases left in between. The CDR3 sequence: CASSRGGNSGNTIYF. CDR3 coding DNA: TGTGCCAGCAGCCGCGGGGGTAACTCTGGAAACACCATATATTTT.

Points on this clone: The same CDR3 is also encoded by other DNA sequences in this sample. The genes are TRBV7-9 and TRBJ1-5; no firm D call. CDR1 is SEHNR, CDR2 FQNEAQ, per germline (reference sequence). CDR3 size: 14 residues. The V and J ends lost 1 base and 2 bases respectively, with 6 bases between them. Here the CDR3 reads CASSLGRGNQPQHF. The DNA of the CDR3 is TGTGCCAGCAGCTTAGGACGGGGCAATCAGCCCCAGCATTTT.

CDR3 coding DNA: TGTGCCAGTCGACGACAGGTGCAGGACACCATATATTTT. It encodes CASRRQVQDTIYF. The chain is built from TRBV19 and TRBJ1-3; TRBD1 is a possible D gene (6 bases). The CDR3 covers 13 residues. Between the trimmed V and J ends, which lost 8 bases and 8 bases, there was a span of 16 bases. Germline CDR1 reads LNHDA; CDR2 reads SQIVND (reference sequence).

V and J are TRBV6-1 and TRBJ2-4, with a weak D call TRBD1 (5 bases). CDR1 is MNHNS and CDR2 is SASEGT in the germline V gene. There are 12 residues in the CDR3. V was trimmed by 6 bases and J by 6 bases, leaving 9 bases between them. Here the CDR3 reads CASSHDRNIQYF. CDR3 nucleotides: TGTGCCAGCAGCCACGACAGAAACATTCAGTACTTC.

This chain links TRBV15 with TRBJ2-1; D gene unclear. V was trimmed by 4 bases and J by 2 bases, leaving 9 bases between them. Germline V lookup: CDR1 LNHNV, CDR2 YYDKDF (reference sequence). CDR3 length equals 14 residues. CDR3 protein: CATSKTRTYNEQFF. CDR3 in DNA: TGTGCCACCAGCAAAACACGAACCTACAATGAGCAGTTCTTC.

This chain uses TRBV7-9 with TRBJ1-2; D remains ambiguous. V dropped 5 bases and J dropped 3 bases, with 10 bases sitting between them. Germline V gives CDR1 SEHNR, CDR2 FQNEAQ (reference sequence). CDR3 length equals 13 residues. CDR3 sequence reads: CASSPVNYYGYTF. CDR3 bases: TGTGCCAGCAGCCCAGTCAACTACTATGGCTACACCTTC.

The V and J genes are TRBV5-1 and TRBJ2-3; 10 bases are a match to TRBD1. Per the germline V gene, CDR1 is SGHRS and CDR2 is YFSETQ. The CDR3 covers 16 residues. Trimming at V came to 0 bases and at J to 5 bases, leaving 6 bases not matched to a gene. CDR3 sequence: CASSLAATGGLDTQYF. The CDR3 DNA reads TGCGCCAGCAGCTTGGCTGCGACAGGGGGCTTAGATACGCAGTATTTT.

This sequence joins TRBV28 and TRBJ1-1; D gene ambiguous. The CDR3 length is 13 residues. Germline CDR1 is MDHEN and CDR2 is SYDVKM. Trimming stripped 6 bases from V and 10 bases from J, with 18 bases between. The CDR3 bases are TGTGCCAGCAGCTATCCGGGATCCCCGAGAGCTTTCTTT. Translating it yields CASSYPGSPRAFF.

The V and J genes are TRBV28 and TRBJ1-1, with a weak D call TRBD1 (6 bases). The CDR3 totals 13 residues. V was pared by 7 bases and J by 3 bases, with 12 bases between. The germline V gene encodes CDR1 MDHEN and CDR2 SYDVKM. CDR3 DNA: TGTGCCAGCACCCTTGGGGGCTACACTGAAGCTTTCTTT. Protein: CASTLGGYTEAFF.

The chain uses TRBV14 and TRBJ1-2, with 7 nucleotides matching TRBD1. The CDR3 extends over 14 amino acids. The germline V gene encodes CDR1 SGHDN and CDR2 FVKESK. V lost 4 bases and J lost 4; bases outside the gene matches: 6. In DNA form, the CDR3 reads TGTGCCAGCAGCCTCACCTGGGACAGCTATGGCTACACCTTC. Encoded protein: CASSLTWDSYGYTF.

This chain connects TRBV20-1 to TRBJ2-7; D not resolved. The CDR3 is 11 amino acids. The V and J ends lost 6 bases and 3 bases respectively, with 9 bases between them. The germline V gene has CDR1 DFQATT and CDR2 SNEGSKA (reference sequence). CDR3 DNA sequence: TGCAGTGCCGACGACCGCTACGAGCAGTACTTC. It is translated as CSADDRYEQYF.

The chain employs TRBV6-1 and TRBJ1-5; D gene ambiguous. V was shortened by 1 base and J by 3 bases, with 10 bases between the two germline ends. This CDR3 is built from 15 residues. The germline gives CDR1 MNHNS, CDR2 SASEGT. CDR3 in DNA: TGTGCCAGCAGTGAAGGCCTGACCTTCAATCAGCCCCAGCATTTT. This encodes CASSEGLTFNQPQHF.

The gene calls are TRBV25-1 and TRBJ2-1, with D uncertain. Trimming took 4 bases from V and 4 from J, leaving 17 bases between them. Per germline, CDR1 MGHDK and CDR2 SYGVNS. The CDR3 spans 16 residues. The CDR3 DNA follows: TGTGCCAGCAGTGCCCCTGGGTCGGAGTCTTACAATGAGCAGTTCTTC. This gives the protein CASSAPGSESYNEQFF.